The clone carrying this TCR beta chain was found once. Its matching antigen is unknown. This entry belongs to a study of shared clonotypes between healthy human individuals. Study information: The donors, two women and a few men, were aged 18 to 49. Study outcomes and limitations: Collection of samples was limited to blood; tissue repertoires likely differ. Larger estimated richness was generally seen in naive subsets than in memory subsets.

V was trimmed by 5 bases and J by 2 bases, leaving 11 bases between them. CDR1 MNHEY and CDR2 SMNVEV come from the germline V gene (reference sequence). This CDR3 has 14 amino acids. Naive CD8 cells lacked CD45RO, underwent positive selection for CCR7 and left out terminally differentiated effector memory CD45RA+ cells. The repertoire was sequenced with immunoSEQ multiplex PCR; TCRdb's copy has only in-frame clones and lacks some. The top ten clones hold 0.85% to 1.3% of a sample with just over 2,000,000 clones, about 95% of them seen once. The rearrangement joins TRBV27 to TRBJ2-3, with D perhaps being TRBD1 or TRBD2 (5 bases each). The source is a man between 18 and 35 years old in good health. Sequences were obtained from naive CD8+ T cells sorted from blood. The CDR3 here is CASSLGGNTDTQYF. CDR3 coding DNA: TGTGCCAGCAGTCTTGGGGGTAACACAGATACGCAGTATTTT.